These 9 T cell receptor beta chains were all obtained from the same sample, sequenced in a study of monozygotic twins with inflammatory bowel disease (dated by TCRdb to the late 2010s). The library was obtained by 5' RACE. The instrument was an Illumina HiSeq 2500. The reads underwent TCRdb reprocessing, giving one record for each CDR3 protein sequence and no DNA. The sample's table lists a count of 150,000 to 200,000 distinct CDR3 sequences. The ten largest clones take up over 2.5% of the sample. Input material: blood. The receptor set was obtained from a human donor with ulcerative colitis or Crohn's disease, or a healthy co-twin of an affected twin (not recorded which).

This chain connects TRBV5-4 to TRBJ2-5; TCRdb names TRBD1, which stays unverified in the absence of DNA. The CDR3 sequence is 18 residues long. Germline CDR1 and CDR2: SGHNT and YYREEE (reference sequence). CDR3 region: CASSSVRGAVGGAETQYF.

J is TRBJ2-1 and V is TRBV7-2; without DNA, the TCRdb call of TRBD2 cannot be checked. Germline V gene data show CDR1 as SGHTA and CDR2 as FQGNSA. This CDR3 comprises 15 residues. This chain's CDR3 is CASRRPSGAYNEQFF. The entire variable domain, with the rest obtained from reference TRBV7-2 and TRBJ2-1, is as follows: GAGVSQSPSNKVTEKGKDVELRCDPISGHTALYWYRQSLGQGLEFLIYFQGNSAPDKSGLPSDRFSAERTGGSVSTLTIQRTQQEDSAVYLCASRRPSGAYNEQFFGPGTRLTVL.

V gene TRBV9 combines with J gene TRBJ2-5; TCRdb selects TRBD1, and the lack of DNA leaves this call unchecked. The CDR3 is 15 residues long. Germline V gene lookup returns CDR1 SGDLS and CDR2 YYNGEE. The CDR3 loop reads CASSPFPGLKETQYF. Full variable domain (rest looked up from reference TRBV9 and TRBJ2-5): DSGVTQTPKHLITATGQRVTLRCSPRSGDLSVYWYQQSLDQGLQFLIQYYNGEERAKGNILERFSAQQFPDLHSELNLSSLELGDSALYFCASSPFPGLKETQYFGPGTRLLVL.

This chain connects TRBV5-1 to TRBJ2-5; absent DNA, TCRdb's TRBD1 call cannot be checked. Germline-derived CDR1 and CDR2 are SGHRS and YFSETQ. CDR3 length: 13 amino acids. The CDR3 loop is CASSLEGEETQYF.

CDR3 amino acids: CASRILGLDGTDTQYF. The genes are TRBV5-1 and TRBJ2-3; TCRdb's assignment of TRBD2 cannot be checked, as there is no DNA. This CDR3 contains 16 residues. In germline, CDR1 is SGHRS, CDR2 YFSETQ.

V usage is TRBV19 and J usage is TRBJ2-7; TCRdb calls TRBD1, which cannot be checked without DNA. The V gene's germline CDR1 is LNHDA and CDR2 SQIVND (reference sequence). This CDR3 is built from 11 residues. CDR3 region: CASSIAGEQYF. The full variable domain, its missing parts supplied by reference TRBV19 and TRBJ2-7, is DGGITQSPKYLFRKEGQNVTLSCEQNLNHDAMYWYRQDPGQGLRLIYYSQIVNDFQKGDIAEGYSVSREKKESFPLTVTSAQKNPTAFYLCASSIAGEQYFGPGTRLTVT.

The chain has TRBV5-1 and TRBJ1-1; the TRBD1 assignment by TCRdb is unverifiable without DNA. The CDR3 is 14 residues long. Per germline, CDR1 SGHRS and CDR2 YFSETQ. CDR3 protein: CASSLGYAGTEAFF.

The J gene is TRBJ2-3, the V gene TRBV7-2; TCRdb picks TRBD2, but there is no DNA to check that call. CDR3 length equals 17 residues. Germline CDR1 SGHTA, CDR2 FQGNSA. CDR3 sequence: CASSLPFGGPRTDTQYF.

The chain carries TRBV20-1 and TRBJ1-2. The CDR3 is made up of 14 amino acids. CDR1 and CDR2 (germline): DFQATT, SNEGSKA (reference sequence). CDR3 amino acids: CSASLEGRDYGYTF.